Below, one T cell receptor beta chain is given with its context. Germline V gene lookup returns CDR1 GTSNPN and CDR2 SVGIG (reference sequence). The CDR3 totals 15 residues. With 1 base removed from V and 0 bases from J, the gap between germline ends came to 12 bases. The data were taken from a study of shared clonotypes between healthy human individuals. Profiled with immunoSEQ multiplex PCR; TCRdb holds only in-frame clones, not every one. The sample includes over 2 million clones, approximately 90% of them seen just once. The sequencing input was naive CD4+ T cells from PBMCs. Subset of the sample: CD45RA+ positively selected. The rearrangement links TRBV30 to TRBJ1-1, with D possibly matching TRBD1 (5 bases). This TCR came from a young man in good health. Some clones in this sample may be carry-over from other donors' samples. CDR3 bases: TGTGCCTGGAGTGAGACGGGACTTATGAACACTGAAGCTTTCTTT. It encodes CAWSETGLMNTEAFF.